This TCR beta chain was recorded in a study of T cell changes during pregnancy in multiple sclerosis. Sequenced by immunoSEQ multiplex PCR; TCRdb stores in-frame clones only, minus some. The sample lists around 26,000 clones, about 89% occurring once. V dropped 7 bases and J dropped 6 bases, with 19 bases sitting between them. The V gene's germline CDR1 is LNHDA and CDR2 SQIVND (reference sequence). This CDR3 contains 15 residues. The clonotype was recovered from a female donor in good health, enrolled as a control in a pregnancy study. The source was CD8+ T cells from peripheral blood mononuclear cells, collected in the first trimester of pregnancy. The chain joins TRBV19 to TRBJ2-1; D ambiguous. Written as DNA, the CDR3 is TGTGCCAGTACGTCCCCCTATGCGGAGACCAATGAGCAGTTCTTC. Translated: CASTSPYAETNEQFF.